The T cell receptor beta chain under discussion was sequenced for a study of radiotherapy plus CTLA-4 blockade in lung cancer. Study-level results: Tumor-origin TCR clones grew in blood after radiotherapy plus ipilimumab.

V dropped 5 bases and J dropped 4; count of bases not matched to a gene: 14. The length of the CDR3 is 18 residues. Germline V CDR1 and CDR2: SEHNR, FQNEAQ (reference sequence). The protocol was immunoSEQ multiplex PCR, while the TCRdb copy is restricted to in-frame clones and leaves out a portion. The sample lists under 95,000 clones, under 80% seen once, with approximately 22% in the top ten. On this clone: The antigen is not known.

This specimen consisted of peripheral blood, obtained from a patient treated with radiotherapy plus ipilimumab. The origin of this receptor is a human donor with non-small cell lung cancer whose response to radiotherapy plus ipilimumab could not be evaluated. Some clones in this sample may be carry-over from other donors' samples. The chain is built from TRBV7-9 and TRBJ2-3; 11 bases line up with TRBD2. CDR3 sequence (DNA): TGTGCCAGCAGCCGCTGGATAGCGGGGGGGACTAGCGCAGATACGCAGTATTTT. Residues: CASSRWIAGGTSADTQYF.